This T cell receptor (beta chain) appears in the sequencing data of a study of CD8 T cells in Susac syndrome. Study-wide background: Active disease was present in about six of the sequenced Susac syndrome patients, and remission in fewer than 10.

The authors sequenced TCR beta from blood CD8+ and CD4+ T cells. The RNA input was 0.5 to 1 ug, and it was reverse transcribed with random hexamers. The immunoSEQ assay covered 54 Vbeta and 13 Jbeta segments for CDR3. TCRdb reprocessed the immunoSEQ multiplex PCR reads with MiXCR, giving one entry per CDR3 protein. The sample carries under 85,000 distinct CDR3 sequences, roughly 92% recorded once. CDR3 length equals 15 residues. J gave up 2 bases and V 6 bases, and 5 bases lay outside the gene matches. Germline CDR1 reads KGHSH; CDR2 reads LQKENI. The chain combines TRBV18 with TRBJ1-2, with 11 bases that match TRBD1. Sequencing input: CD8+ T cells from PBMCs. This TCR was sampled from a human donor with Susac syndrome. This CDR3 is CASSEDRGRNYGYTF. The CDR3 DNA reads TGTGCCAGCTCGGAGGACAGGGGGCGGAACTATGGCTACACCTTC.